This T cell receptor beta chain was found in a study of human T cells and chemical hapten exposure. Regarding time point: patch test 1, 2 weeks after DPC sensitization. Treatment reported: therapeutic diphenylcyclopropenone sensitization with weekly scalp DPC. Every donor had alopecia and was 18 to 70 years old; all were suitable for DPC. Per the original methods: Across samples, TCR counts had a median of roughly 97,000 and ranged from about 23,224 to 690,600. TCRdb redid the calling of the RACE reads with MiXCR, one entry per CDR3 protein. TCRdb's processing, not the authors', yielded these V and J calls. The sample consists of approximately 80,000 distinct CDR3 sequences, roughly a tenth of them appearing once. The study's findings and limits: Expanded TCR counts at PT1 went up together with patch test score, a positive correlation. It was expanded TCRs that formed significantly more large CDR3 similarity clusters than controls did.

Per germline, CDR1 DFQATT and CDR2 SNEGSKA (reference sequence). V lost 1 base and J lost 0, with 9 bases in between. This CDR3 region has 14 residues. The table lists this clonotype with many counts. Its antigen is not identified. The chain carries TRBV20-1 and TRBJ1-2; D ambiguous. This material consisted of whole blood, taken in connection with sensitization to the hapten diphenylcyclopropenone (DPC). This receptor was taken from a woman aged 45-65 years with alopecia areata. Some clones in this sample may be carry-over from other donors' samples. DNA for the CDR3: TGCAGTGCTAGAGCTCAGCTTTCTAACTATGGCTACACCTTC. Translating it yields CSARAQLSNYGYTF.